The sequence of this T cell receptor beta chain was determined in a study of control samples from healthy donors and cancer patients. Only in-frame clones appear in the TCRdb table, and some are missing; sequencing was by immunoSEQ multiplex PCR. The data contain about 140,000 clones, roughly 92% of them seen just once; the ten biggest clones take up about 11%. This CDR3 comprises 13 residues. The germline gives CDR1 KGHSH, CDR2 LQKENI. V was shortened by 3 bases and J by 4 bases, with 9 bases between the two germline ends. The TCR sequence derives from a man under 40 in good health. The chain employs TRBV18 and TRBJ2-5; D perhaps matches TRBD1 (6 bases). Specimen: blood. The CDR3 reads CASSPQGRETQYF. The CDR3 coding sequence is TGTGCCAGCTCACCCCAGGGGAGAGAGACCCAGTACTTC. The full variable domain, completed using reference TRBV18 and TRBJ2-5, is NAGVMQNPRHLVRRRGQEARLRCSPMKGHSHVYWYRQLPEEGLKFMVYLQKENIIDESGMPKERFSAEFPKEGPSILRIQQVVRGDSAAYFCASSPQGRETQYFGPGTRLLVL.